What follows are 10 T cell receptor beta chains derived from one specimen sequenced in a study of blood T cells in healthy people across ages. A second PCR, run for about 7 to 11 cycles, used a sample-barcoded 5' primer plus a J-beta primer mix. From the 5' RACE reads, TCRdb called clonotypes with MiXCR, one entry per CDR3 protein. The table records about 1.1 million distinct CDR3 sequences, roughly two fifths of them present only once. Sequenced input: blood. The receptors here all came from a man in his late teens or twenties in good health.

This clonotype turned up a few times. The chain employs TRBV6-5 and TRBJ2-7; 8 bases align to TRBD2. V trimming: 2 bases; J trimming: 3 bases; junction bases outside the gene matches: 6. Germline CDR1 and CDR2: MNHEY and SVGAGI. The CDR3 is made up of 15 amino acids. The CDR3 protein is CASSYNGGGSYEQYF. CDR3 coding DNA: TGTGCCAGCAGTTACAACGGGGGGGGCAGCTACGAGCAGTACTTC.

This clonotype was detected a few times. The chain carries TRBV29-1 and TRBJ2-3; D might be TRBD1 or TRBD2, each matching 5 bases. This CDR3 comprises 11 residues. Germline V gives CDR1 SQVTM, CDR2 ANQGSEA. The CDR3 DNA reads as TGCATGGGGGATAGCACAGATACGCAGTATTTT. This sequence encodes CMGDSTDTQYF.

In its sample, this clonotype was seen a few times. The chain recombines TRBV13 with TRBJ2-3; 10 bases map to TRBD1. The CDR3 has 16 residues. J gave up 3 bases and V 4 bases, and 7 bases lay outside the gene matches. CDR1 is PRHDT, CDR2 FYEKMQ, per germline (reference sequence). DNA of the CDR3: TGTGCCAGCAGCTCCTGGGGGACAGGGGTAACAGATACGCAGTATTTT. Translating gives CASSSWGTGVTDTQYF. Full variable domain (remainder filled in from reference TRBV13 and TRBJ2-3): AAGVIQSPRHLIKEKRETATLKCYPIPRHDTVYWYQQGPGQDPQFLISFYEKMQSDKGSIPDRFSAQQFSDYHSELNMSSLELGDSALYFCASSSWGTGVTDTQYFGPGTRLTVL.

For the CDR3, the DNA is TGTGCCAGCAGCTCCGACAGCCACCCCTACAATGAGCAGTACTTC. This encodes CASSSDSHPYNEQYF. The genes are TRBV7-3 and TRBJ2-1; weak D call: TRBD1 (5 bases). The end of the DNA is better explained by TRBJ2-7, so the J call may be wrong. The CDR3 length is 15 residues. Germline V gene data show CDR1 as SGHTA and CDR2 as FQGTGA.

This clonotype was seen more than once but under ten times. J is TRBJ1-4 and V is TRBV12-3 or TRBV12-4, with 7 bases fitting TRBD1. CDR3 length: 14 residues. The trim removed 3 bases at V and 8 bases at J, leaving 6 bases unmatched. The CDR3 reads CASSFRDRGEKLFF. For the CDR3, the DNA is TGTGCCAGCAGTTTCCGGGACAGAGGCGAAAAACTGTTTTTT.

The rearrangement uses TRBV7-9 and TRBJ2-1; TRBD2 might be the D (5 bases). The germline V gene has CDR1 SEHNR and CDR2 FQNEAQ (reference sequence). There are 15 residues in the CDR3. The germline V and J ends were trimmed by 4 bases and 4 bases, with 14 bases remaining between them. CDR3 region: CASSSGSRLYNEQFF. In DNA form, the CDR3 reads TGTGCCAGCAGCTCGGGGTCTAGGCTGTACAATGAGCAGTTCTTC.

A few counts support this clonotype. The chain recombines TRBV12-3 or TRBV12-4 with TRBJ2-3, with D perhaps TRBD2 (6 bases). Trimming removed 5 bases at V and 6 bases at J, with 15 bases between. The CDR3 length is 14 residues. CDR3 DNA: TGTGCCAGCAGTCCGGCGACTAGATCCGATACGCAGTATTTT. It specifies CASSPATRSDTQYF.

This clonotype was detected a few times. This chain links TRBV5-1 with TRBJ1-1; D may be TRBD1 (5 bases). The length of the CDR3 is 14 residues. Looked up from germline, CDR1 is SGHRS and CDR2 is YFSETQ. Between the trimmed V and J ends, which lost 5 bases and 0 bases, there was a span of 11 bases. CDR3 in amino acids: CASSTRQMNTEAFF. In DNA, the CDR3 is TGCGCCAGCAGTACGAGACAGATGAACACTGAAGCTTTCTTT. The complete variable domain, with remaining parts taken from reference TRBV5-1 and TRBJ1-1, reads KAGVTQTPRYLIKTRGQQVTLSCSPISGHRSVSWYQQTPGQGLQFLFEYFSETQRNKGNFPGRFSGRQFSNSRSEMNVSTLELGDSALYLCASSTRQMNTEAFFGQGTRLTVV.

This clonotype has a count of ten or more. The V and J genes are TRBV20-1 and TRBJ2-3; 7 nucleotides match TRBD2. With 0 bases clipped from V and 0 bases from J, the junction kept 3 bases outside the gene matches. This CDR3 is 15 amino acids long. The V gene's germline CDR1 is DFQATT and CDR2 SNEGSKA (reference sequence). As DNA, the CDR3 is TGCAGTGCTAGAGATCTAGCGGAGAGCACAGATACGCAGTATTTT. This translates into CSARDLAESTDTQYF.

This clonotype was seen many times. The CDR3 region is CAITLGSQETQYF. The CDR3 DNA reads as TGTGCCATCACCCTTGGGAGTCAAGAGACCCAGTACTTC. The chain recombines TRBV10-3 with TRBJ2-5, with D maybe TRBD2 (5 bases). Germline V gene sequence: CDR1 ENHRY, CDR2 SYGVKD. The length of the CDR3 is 13 residues. Trimming cost V 7 bases and J 2 bases, with 11 bases left between them.